This TCR beta chain is from a study of blood T cells in healthy people across ages. Study findings and constraints: Without sorted subsets, naive and antigen-experienced compartments could not be conclusively compared.

PCR was performed a second time for 7 to 11 cycles using a sample-barcoded 5' primer and a J-beta primer mix. Researchers report that a template-switch adaptor with 12 random nucleotides tagged each cDNA molecule. TCRdb independently ran MiXCR on the 5' RACE reads; one entry per CDR3 protein. Among 1.5 million to 2 million distinct CDR3 sequences listed, 28% were seen once. The people who gave samples were healthy Caucasians from Russia, aged about 6 to 95. Total RNA extracted from each sample amounted to at least 6 micrograms. With respect to this clonotype: What it binds is not known.

From germline, CDR1 is SGHRS and CDR2 YFSETQ. This CDR3 spans 15 amino acids. The V segment lost 1 base and the J segment 5 bases; nucleotides outside the gene matches: 4. Input material: blood. This chain uses TRBV5-1 with TRBJ2-7; 12 bases map to TRBD1. This receptor was identified in a woman between 25 and 40 years old in good health. The chain's CDR3 is CASSLRGQGAHEQYF. In DNA form, the CDR3 reads TGCGCCAGCAGCTTGAGGGGACAGGGGGCCCACGAGCAGTACTTC.